A single T cell receptor beta chain is shown here with its context. The antigen is undetermined. Using immunoSEQ multiplex PCR, the repertoire was profiled, and TCRdb retains in-frame clones only, with some absent. The sample carries about 60,000 clones, approximately 90% recorded once. This entry comes from a study of OX40 agonist ivuxolimab in advanced cancers. Points from the study as a whole: CD4+ T cells averaged fewer expanded clones than CD8+ T cells.

CDR3 length: 13 residues. V was shortened by 1 base and J by 5 bases, with 7 bases between the two germline ends. Germline CDR1 SGHRS, CDR2 YFSETQ. Blood sampling took place at baseline, cycle 4 day 1, and cycle 7 day 1. This clonotype originated in an adult with an advanced solid tumor such as melanoma, head and neck, liver or kidney cancer. Sequencing used CD4+ or CD8+ T cells sorted from blood, obtained in a trial of the OX40 agonist ivuxolimab. The gene calls are TRBV5-1 and TRBJ1-5; weak D call: TRBD1 (6 bases). The CDR3 nucleotides read TGCGCCAGCAGCTTGAAGGGGGATCAGCCCCAGCATTTT. Its protein product is CASSLKGDQPQHF.